This entry describes one T cell receptor beta chain. It lacks a known antigen. No per-base quality is available; no much larger clone lies one base away. The library was produced with 5' RACE. The reads were generated on an Illumina HiSeq 2500. A second PCR of roughly 7 to 11 cycles was performed with a sample-barcoded 5' primer and a J-beta primer mix. A unique molecular identifier was introduced onto each TCR beta cDNA molecule by a template-switch 5' adaptor carrying 12 random nucleotides. At least 2.5 million CDR3-containing paired-end reads were obtained from each sample. All of the RNA was converted into first-strand cDNA using the Mint cDNA synthesis kit, with a TRBC-specific oligonucleotide serving as the primer. Following uracil-DNA glycosylase treatment, all cDNA underwent a first 18-cycle PCR with the universal primers M1SS and BC2_uni_R. The study's own analysis went as follows. For normalization, 1 million high-quality reads were randomly selected from each sample, with every read carrying a distinct molecular identifier. Instead of being binned into consensus sequences, reads that shared molecular identifiers were thrown out. CDR3 identification, clonotype clustering and error correction used MiTCR with a Q25 quality threshold and the strictest error-elimination algorithm. A nonparametric unseen species model with Euler transformation was used to estimate a lower bound on total TCR beta diversity. TCRdb reran the public reads through fastp at Q25 and MiXCR, keeping productive beta chains. When rows share a CDR3 protein, they turn into one entry using the most common DNA and genes. TCRdb, not the authors, supplied the V and J calls. The sample table contains about 1.1 million distinct CDR3 sequences; only one count was recorded for roughly two fifths of them. The ten biggest clones cover about an eighth of the sample.

The data were taken from a study of blood T cells in healthy people across ages (dated by TCRdb to the mid-2010s). Context from the whole study: In model experiments, roughly one uniquely barcoded TCR beta cDNA molecule per two T cells was captured by template switching. To avoid experimental bias, donors of different ages were randomly spread across the sequencing lanes. For two donors (one aged 18 to 30 and one aged 80 or older), the study analyzed two additional independent replicas of 1 million unique cDNA reads from the same blood draw. The donors were divided into four age groups: young (average approximately 17 years), middle-aged (around 41), aged (under 70) and long-lived (approximately 74). Age-related changes in TCR beta repertoire diversity were measured in the study by deep sequencing normalized with unique cDNA molecular identifiers.

At the junction V is shortened by 4 bases and J by 10 bases; bases outside the gene matches: 16. The germline V gene supplies CDR1 SGHDN and CDR2 FVKESK. The CDR3 contains 17 residues, cysteine and phenylalanine counted. Kept here is only the CDR3 DNA, which spans 51 bases and is read in frame from base 1. The approximately 41 donors, aged 6 to 90 years, were systemically healthy Caucasian individuals from Russia. Around 10 milliliters of peripheral blood were collected from each donor into EDTA-treated Vacutainer tubes. Ficoll-Paque density-gradient centrifugation was used to isolate PBMCs, with at least 6.5 million per sample. Trizol reagent was used to extract total RNA from the PBMCs, yielding at least 5.5 micrograms per sample. For every donor, an aliquot of PBMCs went through flow cytometry to measure the percentages of naive CD45RAhigh/CD27high T cells. Broader findings and caveats from the paper: Compared with the aged group, more naive CD4+ T cells, fewer expanded clones and increased TCR diversity were shown by the long-lived group, suggesting age selection. Observed TCR beta diversity per million T cells fell roughly linearly with age, and a significant reduction was already apparent by age roughly 40. Estimates of total diversity based on one million sequenced T cells were considered lower bounds and underestimates. Because profiling used bulk unsorted PBMCs, naive and antigen-experienced compartments could not be compared conclusively. Because the CMV infection status of the donors was unknown, age-related changes in expanded clonotypes may potentially have been confounded. The percentage of naive T cells measured by flow cytometry correlated strongly with observed TCR beta diversity.

The chain uses TRBV14 and TRBJ2-1; 10 of the junction bases match TRBD1. Sequenced sample: blood. This receptor was obtained from a man aged 18-30 years in good health. The DNA sequence is TGTGCCAGCAGCCGCGGCTATGGGACAGGGGATTTCTACGAGCAGTTCTTC. The encoded protein is CASSRGYGTGDFYEQFF.